The 26 T cell receptor beta chains given below trace back to one sample, sequenced in a study of early T cells in non-severe SARS-CoV-2 infection. TCRdb reanalysed the 5' RACE reads using MiXCR and keeps one entry per CDR3 protein. Altogether tens of thousands of distinct CDR3 sequences are present, about an eighth being singletons, with the ten largest covering around 7%. The source material was whole blood. Receptor source: an adult who was a healthcare worker with PCR-confirmed SARS-CoV-2 infection or an uninfected control (not recorded which).

In this sample, this clonotype turned up a few times. The rearrangement uses TRBV28 and TRBJ2-4, with 9 bases lining up with TRBD2. The CDR3 contains 17 residues. Looked up from germline, CDR1 is MDHEN and CDR2 is SYDVKM. Trimming removed 5 bases from V and 2 bases from J; junction bases left unmatched: 10. The CDR3 bases are TGTGCCAGCAGTAAACTTAGCGGGAGTAGAACCAAAAACATTCAGTACTTC. This codes for CASSKLSGSRTKNIQYF.

V usage is TRBV30 and J usage is TRBJ2-2; D gene ambiguous. Germline V gene lookup returns CDR1 GTSNPN and CDR2 SVGIG (reference sequence). CDR3 size: 15 residues. V lost 0 bases and J 3 bases, leaving 11 bases between the germline ends. In DNA, the CDR3 is TGTGCCTGGAGTGTACGTAGTCGTGACACCGGGGAGCTGTTTTTT. It yields the protein CAWSVRSRDTGELFF.

This clonotype has only a few counts. The rearrangement joins TRBV6-2 or TRBV6-3 to TRBJ2-3, with D perhaps matching TRBD2 (6 bases). This CDR3 has 18 residues. The V end lost 0 bases, the J end lost 4 bases, and 20 bases lay between the germline ends. Germline assignment: CDR1 MNHEY and CDR2 SVGEGT. CDR3 nucleotide sequence: TGTGCCAGCAGTTACTCGAGACGTGGTAGCGGAAGCGCAGATACGCAGTATTTT. Its translation: CASSYSRRGSGSADTQYF.

This clonotype appeared once. J is TRBJ1-2 and V is TRBV29-1, with TRBD1 identical over 8 bases. There are 13 residues in the CDR3. The J segment lost 6 bases and the V segment lost 7 bases, leaving 10 bases of the junction unmatched. Germline V lookup: CDR1 SQVTM, CDR2 ANQGSEA. The CDR3 bases are TGCAGCGGGCTCGGACAGGGCAACGATGGCTACACCTTC. It encodes CSGLGQGNDGYTF.

The V call is TRBV6-6, the J call TRBJ1-1, with D perhaps TRBD1 (6 bases). This CDR3 region has 18 residues. Germline V lookup: CDR1 MNHNY, CDR2 SVGAGI (reference sequence). V dropped 6 bases and J dropped 3 bases, with 26 bases sitting between them. In nucleotides, the CDR3 is TGTGCCAGCAGGGACGCTGTGGGGGCCCCGCCCTCACACACTGAAGCTTTCTTT. It is translated as CASRDAVGAPPSHTEAFF.

In its sample, this clonotype was seen a few times. V usage is TRBV6-6 and J usage is TRBJ1-2; maybe TRBD1 (6 bases). The CDR3 length is 12 residues. The germline V gene has CDR1 MNHNY and CDR2 SVGAGI (reference sequence). Trimming took off 11 bases at V and 6 bases at J, with 16 bases between the two ends. The CDR3 region is CAASGGPNGYTF. The DNA for the CDR3 is TGTGCCGCCTCGGGGGGGCCCAATGGCTACACCTTC.

The chain links TRBV28 to TRBJ2-7, with D possibly TRBD2 on 5 matching bases. The CDR3 loop spans 14 amino acids. Trimming cost V 7 bases and J 4 bases, with 17 bases left between them. Germline CDR1 MDHEN, CDR2 SYDVKM. The CDR3 DNA follows: TGTGCCAGCAAGCCCGCCGGACTCCAATACGAGCAGTACTTC. This sequence encodes CASKPAGLQYEQYF.

This clonotype was counted many times. V is TRBV5-6 and J is TRBJ2-2; D uncertain. CDR1 and CDR2 from the germline V gene are SGHDT and YYEEEE. V gave up 4 bases and J gave up 8 bases, with 12 bases separating them. The CDR3 contains 13 residues. CDR3 DNA: TGTGCCAGCAGCCGAAACCCTAAGGGGGAGCTGTTTTTT. This sequence encodes CASSRNPKGELFF.

J is TRBJ2-3 and V is TRBV15; D is unclear. The V end was cut by 0 bases, the J end by 4 bases, with 11 bases between. This CDR3 is 15 amino acids long. Germline V gives CDR1 LNHNV, CDR2 YYDKDF (reference sequence). The CDR3 here is CATSREGNRADTQYF. The CDR3 DNA follows: TGTGCCACCAGCAGAGAGGGTAACAGAGCAGATACGCAGTATTTT.

This chain connects TRBV11-2 to TRBJ2-4, with D perhaps TRBD1 (6 bases). The CDR3 loop spans 18 amino acids. V dropped 1 base and J dropped 0 bases, with 16 bases sitting between them. CDR1 and CDR2 (germline): SGHAT, FQNNGV. For the CDR3, the DNA is TGTGCCAGCAGCTTAGCCACTGACAGGTCTCTAGCCAAAAACATTCAGTACTTC. Translation: CASSLATDRSLAKNIQYF.

A few counts support this clonotype. This chain links TRBV7-7 with TRBJ2-3; TRBD2 matches at 9 bases. With 1 base clipped from V and 4 bases from J, the junction kept 9 bases outside the gene matches. CDR1 SSHAT and CDR2 FNYEAQ come from the germline V gene (reference sequence). The CDR3 is 17 residues long. The CDR3 coding sequence is TGTGCCAGCAGCTTAGATGGTGCGGGAGGGCCGGCAGATACGCAGTATTTT. Translated, it gives CASSLDGAGGPADTQYF.

The gene calls are TRBV6-5 and TRBJ2-7; D is perhaps TRBD1 (6 bases). The CDR3 contains 13 residues. CDR1 and CDR2 from the germline V gene are MNHEY and SVGAGI. V was trimmed by 5 bases and J by 4 bases, leaving 12 bases between them. CDR3 residues: CASSRDTGYEQYF. CDR3 DNA sequence: TGTGCCAGCAGTCGGGACACAGGATACGAGCAGTACTTC.

This clonotype was recorded a few times. The chain uses TRBV19 and TRBJ2-5, with 7 bases identical to TRBD1. Germline V gives CDR1 LNHDA, CDR2 SQIVND (reference sequence). Germline trimming cut 5 bases from V and 6 bases from J; bases unmatched to any gene: 15. CDR3 length: 16 amino acids. CDR3 nucleotides: TGTGCCAGTAGTGACCTCCTTGGACAGGTTGGACAGACCCAGTACTTC. Its translation: CASSDLLGQVGQTQYF.

This clonotype was detected only a few times. The rearrangement links TRBV12-3 or TRBV12-4 to TRBJ1-2; D call uncertain. The CDR3 extends over 13 amino acids. With 1 base removed from V and 5 bases from J, the gap between germline ends came to 8 bases. The CDR3 DNA follows: TGTGCCAGCAGTTTAGAACAGATATATGGCTACACCTTC. Translated: CASSLEQIYGYTF.

This clonotype was seen only a few times. CDR3 amino acids: CASSHPEENQPQHF. The CDR3, as DNA: TGTGCCAGCAGCCATCCCGAGGAAAATCAGCCCCAGCATTTT. V gene TRBV28 combines with J gene TRBJ1-5, with D unresolved. The V gene's germline CDR1 is MDHEN and CDR2 SYDVKM. The CDR3 is 14 amino acids. Trimming left V 6 bases short and J 4 bases short, with 13 bases between.

This clonotype was recorded a few times. The rearrangement links TRBV27 to TRBJ1-2; no clear D gene. Germline CDR1 is MNHEY and CDR2 is SMNVEV (reference sequence). Deletions cut 4 bases from V and 4 bases from J, with 13 bases between. This CDR3 is built from 14 residues. The CDR3 DNA reads as TGTGCCAGCAGTTCTGACGCCAGCGGCTATGGCTACACCTTC. This encodes CASSSDASGYGYTF.

In this sample, this clonotype turned up many times. The chain combines TRBV2 with TRBJ2-5; D gene unclear. The CDR3 covers 15 residues. Per germline, CDR1 SNHLY and CDR2 FYNNEI. V was pared by 3 bases and J by 1 base, with 12 bases between. The CDR3 DNA is TGTGCCAGCAGTGATATTGGAGACGGCCAAGAGACCCAGTACTTC. Protein product: CASSDIGDGQETQYF.

In this sample, this clonotype turned up many times. The J gene is TRBJ2-1, the V gene TRBV29-1; 11 nucleotides align to TRBD2. This CDR3 comprises 20 residues. Looked up from germline, CDR1 is SQVTM and CDR2 is ANQGSEA. V gave up 4 bases and J gave up 6 bases; unmatched junction bases: 23. CDR3 in amino acids: CSVGLAGGGPVLRGINEQFF. In DNA form, the CDR3 reads TGCAGCGTTGGGCTAGCGGGAGGAGGGCCAGTCCTGAGGGGGATCAATGAGCAGTTCTTC.

The chain joins TRBV7-9 to TRBJ2-2; tentatively, D is TRBD1 (6 bases). The germline V gene has CDR1 SEHNR and CDR2 FQNEAQ (reference sequence). CDR3 length: 15 amino acids. Trimming removed 0 bases from V and 4 bases from J, with 9 bases in between. The CDR3 sequence is CASSLAPDSTGELFF. In DNA form, the CDR3 reads TGTGCCAGCAGCTTAGCCCCGGACAGCACCGGGGAGCTGTTTTTT.

V usage is TRBV20-1 and J usage is TRBJ2-1, with no clear D. Germline V gene sequence: CDR1 DFQATT, CDR2 SNEGSKA (reference sequence). V was shortened by 1 base and J by 8 bases, with 6 bases between the two germline ends. CDR3 length: 11 residues. This CDR3 reads CSARGIDEQFF. DNA for the CDR3: TGCAGTGCTAGAGGAATCGATGAGCAGTTCTTC.

This clonotype was counted only a few times. The V call is TRBV28, the J call TRBJ2-3; D assignment may be TRBD1 or TRBD2 (5 bases each). Trimming pared 2 bases from V and 1 base from J, leaving 10 bases between. The CDR3 consists of 15 residues. Germline V gives CDR1 MDHEN, CDR2 SYDVKM. CDR3 coding DNA: TGTGCCAGCAGTTTAGAGGGGCTCGGCACAGATACGCAGTATTTT. This gives the protein CASSLEGLGTDTQYF.

A few counts support this clonotype. CDR3 region: CASSFYSNTDEAFF. The CDR3 nucleotides are TGTGCCAGCAGCTTTTACTCTAATACCGATGAAGCTTTCTTT. The rearrangement links TRBV7-9 to TRBJ1-1; D gene unclear. The CDR3 covers 14 residues. Germline values: CDR1 SEHNR, CDR2 FQNEAQ (reference sequence). Trimming removed 3 bases from V and 7 bases from J, with 15 bases in between. Drawing the rest from reference TRBV7-9 and TRBJ1-1, the complete variable domain is DTGVSQNPRHKITKRGQNVTFRCDPISEHNRLYWYRQTLGQGPEFLTYFQNEAQLEKSRLLSDRFSAERPKGSFSTLEIQRTEQGDSAMYLCASSFYSNTDEAFFGQGTRLTVV.

The sample holds a few counts of this clonotype. The CDR3 DNA reads TGTGCCAGCAGCTCGCAACAGGGGTATGGTCTGAACTATGGCTACACCTTC. This sequence encodes CASSSQQGYGLNYGYTF. V and J are TRBV7-9 and TRBJ1-2; 7 bases are a match to TRBD1. The CDR3 extends over 17 amino acids. With 4 bases clipped from V and 2 bases from J, the junction kept 13 bases outside the gene matches. CDR1 and CDR2 (germline): SEHNR, FQNEAQ (reference sequence).

This sequence joins TRBV27 and TRBJ1-5; D ambiguous. The CDR3 has 16 amino acids. CDR1 is MNHEY, CDR2 SMNVEV, per germline (reference sequence). Trimming cost V 0 bases and J 3 bases, with 12 bases left between them. As DNA, the CDR3 is TGTGCCAGCAGTTTATCGGCGGCAGGATACAATCAGCCCCAGCATTTT. It is translated as CASSLSAAGYNQPQHF.

This clonotype was recorded at least ten times. The chain links TRBV6-5 to TRBJ2-5; 9 nucleotides line up with TRBD1. Germline V CDR1 and CDR2: MNHEY, SVGAGI. Germline trimming cut 4 bases from V and 5 bases from J; bases unmatched to any gene: 5. The CDR3 runs 14 residues. The CDR3 is CASSLQGAGETQYF. DNA of the CDR3: TGTGCCAGCAGTTTACAGGGGGCGGGGGAGACCCAGTACTTC.

The chain combines TRBV29-1 with TRBJ1-1; 9 nucleotides line up with TRBD1. The CDR3 extends over 14 amino acids. The trim removed 4 bases at V and 6 bases at J, leaving 9 bases unmatched. Germline values: CDR1 SQVTM, CDR2 ANQGSEA. In DNA form, the CDR3 reads TGCAGCGTTGTTGCCCGACAGGGGGGATCTGAAGCTTTCTTT. This codes for CSVVARQGGSEAFF. The full variable domain, with the rest looked up from reference TRBV29-1 and TRBJ1-1, is SAVISQKPSRDICQRGTSLTIQCQVDSQVTMMFWYRQQPGQSLTLIATANQGSEATYESGFVIDKFPISRPNLTFSTLTVSNMSPEDSSIYLCSVVARQGGSEAFFGQGTRLTVV.